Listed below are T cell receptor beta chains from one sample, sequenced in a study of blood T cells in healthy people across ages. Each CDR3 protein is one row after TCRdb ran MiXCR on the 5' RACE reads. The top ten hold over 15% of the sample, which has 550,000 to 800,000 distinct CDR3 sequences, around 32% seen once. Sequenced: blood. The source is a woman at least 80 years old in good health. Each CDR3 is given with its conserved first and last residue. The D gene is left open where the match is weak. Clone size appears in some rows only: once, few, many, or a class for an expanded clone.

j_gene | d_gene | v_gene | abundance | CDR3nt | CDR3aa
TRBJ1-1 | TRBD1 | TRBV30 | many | TGTGCCTGGGATACAGGGGGCGCCGAGTACACTGAAGCTTTCTTT | CAWDTGGAEYTEAFF
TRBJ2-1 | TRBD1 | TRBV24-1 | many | TGTGCCACCAGTGATCAGACAGGGGGGATATCCTACAATGAGCAGTTCTTC | CATSDQTGGISYNEQFF
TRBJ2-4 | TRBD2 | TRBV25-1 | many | TGTGCCAGCAGTGAACGACGGGGGGGCTGGGGAAACATTCAGTACTTC | CASSERRGGWGNIQYF
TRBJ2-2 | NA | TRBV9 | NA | TGTGCCAGCAGTGCTATTGACAGGACCGGGGAGCTGTTTTTT | CASSAIDRTGELFF
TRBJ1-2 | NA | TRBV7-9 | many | TGTGCCAGCAGCGGACGGACAGTGATCTATGGCTACACCTTC | CASSGRTVIYGYTF
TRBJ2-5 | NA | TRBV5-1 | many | TGCGCCAGCAGCTTGACAGGTGGATTCCAAGAGACCCAGTACTTC | CASSLTGGFQETQYF
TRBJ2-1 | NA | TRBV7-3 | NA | TGTGCCAGTAGCGAGGGGACCAAATACAATGAGCAGTTCTTC | CASSEGTKYNEQFF
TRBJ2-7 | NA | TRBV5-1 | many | TGCGCCAGCAGCTTTGGCGACGGAAGCTCCTACGAGCAGTACTTC | CASSFGDGSSYEQYF
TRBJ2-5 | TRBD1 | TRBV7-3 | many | TGTGCCAGCAGCTTAACACCAGGGGGCCAAGAGGTGCAGTACTTC | CASSLTPGGQEVQYF
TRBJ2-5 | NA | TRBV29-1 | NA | TGCAGCGCCAGCGGACTGGAGGAGACCCAGTACTTC | CSASGLEETQYF
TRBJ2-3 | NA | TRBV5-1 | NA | TGCGCCAGCAGCTTGGTAGCGACCGCCGGCACAGATACGCAGTATTTT | CASSLVATAGTDTQYF
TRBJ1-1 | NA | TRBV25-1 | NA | TGTGCCAGCCGACAGGCGGCTGAAGCTTTCTTT | CASRQAAEAFF
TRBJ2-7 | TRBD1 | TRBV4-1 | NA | TGCGCCGGCAGCCAAGAGGACAGGGCAGCCTACGAGCAGTACTTC | CAGSQEDRAAYEQYF
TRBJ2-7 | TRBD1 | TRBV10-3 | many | TGTGCCACAGGGTCCGGGACAGGGGCCTACGAGCAGTACTTC | CATGSGTGAYEQYF
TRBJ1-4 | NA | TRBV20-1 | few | TGCAGTGCTAGAGGAGAGTATCGTAGTGTGGGCCCTAATGAAAAACTGTTTTTT | CSARGEYRSVGPNEKLFF
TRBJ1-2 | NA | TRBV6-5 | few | TGTGCCAGCACCTTGCACAGGAACTATGGCTACACCTTC | CASTLHRNYGYTF
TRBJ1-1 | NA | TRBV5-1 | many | TGTGCCAGCAGCTTAGGGGGACTGAACACTGAAGCTTTCTTT | CASSLGGLNTEAFF
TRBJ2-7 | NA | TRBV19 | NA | TGTGCCAGTAGTATAATCGGATACGAGCAGTACTTC | CASSIIGYEQYF
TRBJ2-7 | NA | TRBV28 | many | TGTGCCAGCCGAAAACAGGGCACGAACTCCAACGAGCAGTACTTC | CASRKQGTNSNEQYF
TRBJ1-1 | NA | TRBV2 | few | TGTGCCAGCGCCATGTATCAGGGGCGGACTGAAGCTTTCTTT | CASAMYQGRTEAFF
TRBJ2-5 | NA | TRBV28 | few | TGTGCCAGCAGTCGCCTCATCCCAGGGGAAGAGACCCAGTACTTC | CASSRLIPGEETQYF
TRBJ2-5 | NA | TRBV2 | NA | TGTGCCAGCAGTGTACAACAAGAGACCCAGTACTTC | CASSVQQETQYF
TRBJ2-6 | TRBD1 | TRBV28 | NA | TGTGCCAGCAGTTCCGGGACAGGGGGCTCTGGGGCCAACGTCCTGACTTTC | CASSSGTGGSGANVLTF
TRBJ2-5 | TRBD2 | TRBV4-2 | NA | TGTGCCAGCAGCCAAGAACTAGCGGGAGTAGAGACCCAGTACTTC | CASSQELAGVETQYF
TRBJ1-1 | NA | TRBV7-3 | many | TGTGCCAGCAGCTTACGGGCGGGGGGGAGCACTGAAGCTTTCTTT | CASSLRAGGSTEAFF
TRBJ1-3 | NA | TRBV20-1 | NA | TGCAGTGCTAGAGTGGAGGGAGGAAACACCATATATTTT | CSARVEGGNTIYF
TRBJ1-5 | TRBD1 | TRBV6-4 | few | TGTGCCAGCAGTCTCGCAGGGGGCGAATACCCCCAGCATTTT | CASSLAGGEYPQHF
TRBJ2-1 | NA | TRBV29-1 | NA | TGCAGCTCCTTGGGTACCAGCGAGCAGTTCTTC | CSSLGTSEQFF
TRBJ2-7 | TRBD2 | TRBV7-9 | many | TGTGCCAGCAGCCGACCCCTAGGGACTAGCGGGGGGAACGAGCAGTACTTC | CASSRPLGTSGGNEQYF
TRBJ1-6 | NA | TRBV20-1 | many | TGCAGTGCTAGACCATCCACGGACAGTCGATCACCCCTCCACTTT | CSARPSTDSRSPLHF
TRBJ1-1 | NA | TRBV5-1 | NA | TGCGCCAGCAGCTTGGAGCCCCCCCTAGGCACTGAAGCTTTCTTT | CASSLEPPLGTEAFF
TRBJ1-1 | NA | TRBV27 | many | TGTGCCAGCAGTTTACGGGGGCCGCATTTGAACACTGAAGCTTTCTTT | CASSLRGPHLNTEAFF
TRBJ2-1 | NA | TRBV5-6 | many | TGTGCCAGCAGCTACGGGCGGGCGGGGAATGAGCAGTTCTTC | CASSYGRAGNEQFF
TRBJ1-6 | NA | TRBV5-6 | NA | TGTGCCAGCAGCTTCAGGGGAGGGAATAATTCACCCCTCCACTTT | CASSFRGGNNSPLHF
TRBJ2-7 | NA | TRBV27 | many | TGTGCCAGCAGTTTAAAAGGGTTTAGCTACGAGCAGTACTTC | CASSLKGFSYEQYF
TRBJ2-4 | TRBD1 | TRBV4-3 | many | TGCGCCAGCAGCCAAGATCGCCAGGGGGCGGAACTAGCCAAAAACATTCAGTACTTC | CASSQDRQGAELAKNIQYF